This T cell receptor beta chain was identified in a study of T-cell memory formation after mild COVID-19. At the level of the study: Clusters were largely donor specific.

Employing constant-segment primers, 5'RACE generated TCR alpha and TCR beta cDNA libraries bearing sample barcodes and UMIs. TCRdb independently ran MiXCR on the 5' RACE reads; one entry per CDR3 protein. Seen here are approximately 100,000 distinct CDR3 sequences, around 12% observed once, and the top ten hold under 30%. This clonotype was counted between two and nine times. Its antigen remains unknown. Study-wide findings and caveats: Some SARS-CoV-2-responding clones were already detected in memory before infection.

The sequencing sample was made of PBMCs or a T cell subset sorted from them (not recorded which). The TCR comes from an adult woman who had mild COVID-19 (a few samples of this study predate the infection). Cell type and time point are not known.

DNA for the CDR3: TGTGCCAGCAGCCCCCCCGGACTAGCGGGAATGTACAATGAGCAGTTCTTC. Its protein is CASSPPGLAGMYNEQFF. The chain employs TRBV7-9 and TRBJ2-1, with 12 bases matching TRBD2. Germline CDR1 and CDR2: SEHNR and FQNEAQ (reference sequence). The CDR3 runs to 17 residues. V shed 5 bases, J shed 4 bases, and the junction held 9 bases outside the gene matches.